This is a list of T cell receptor beta chains from one sample in a study of blood T cells in healthy people across ages. MiXCR, run by TCRdb on the 5' RACE reads, gives a single entry per CDR3 protein. The table lists about 580,000 distinct CDR3 sequences, roughly 48% of them singletons. Sequenced material: blood. These receptors all stem from a man at least 80 years old in good health. Each CDR3 is given with its conserved first and last residue.

v_call cdr3_aa
TRBV4-1 CASSQDRVQGPQFF
TRBV20-1 CSATPPPLDSEQETQYF
TRBV7-9 CASSLPLGTTNEKLFF
TRBV6-5 CASSYSAQGWAEAFF
TRBV7-8 CASSRRLAGGYNEQFF
TRBV28 CASSLTGAGYEQYF
TRBV28 CASSLPQETQYF
TRBV5-1 CASSFRLAGAYNEQFF
TRBV29-1 CSVADRVVTDTQYF
TRBV7-9 CASSDSGASTDTQYF
TRBV4-1 CASSTPGLTTGELFF
TRBV28 CASSLPKTGTKLYEQYF
TRBV20-1 CSAREGERDPYGYTF
TRBV7-9 CASSLRGEYIEAFF
TRBV6-6 CASRLAGGHGQFF
TRBV28 CASSSGAGGSYNEQFF
TRBV14 CASSPLGLPADYEQYF
TRBV20-1 CSGIRDDEQFF
TRBV6-6 CASRPSGTDSYNEQFF
TRBV24-1 CATSVGGAPSEQYF
TRBV3-1 CASSQQGVNEQFF
TRBV9 CASSVGAAFSTDTQYF
TRBV12-3/TRBV12-4 CASSPGNEETQYF
TRBV4-2 CASSQVGGGNTEAFF
TRBV27 CASSLFLSGTGFSPPHF
TRBV3-1 CASLKTGGNEQFF
TRBV6-6 CASSYSGTGATNEKLFF
TRBV29-1 CSVELGEGYTF
TRBV29-1 CSVEAGLVETQYF
TRBV4-1 CASGDYFGYEQYF
TRBV20-1 CSARDARDAGELFF
TRBV6-5 CASSYLDNYGYTF
TRBV6-2/TRBV6-3 CASSYQGPYEQYF
TRBV20-1 CSAWGEETQYF
TRBV12-3/TRBV12-4 CASRSTSGRYDTGELFF
TRBV12-3/TRBV12-4 CASSLELNTQYF
TRBV6-5 CASSDGTGGTQHF
TRBV10-1 CASRETGATETQYF
TRBV29-1 CSDGASGYNEQYF
TRBV7-3 CASGDGGSYNEQYF
TRBV4-1 CASSQDMGRGLIQPQHF
TRBV6-5 CASHNSGSGQYF
TRBV29-1 CSVTTSGGQETQYF
TRBV29-1 CSVGTSGIGTDTQYF
TRBV7-9 CASSLGTGSREQYF
TRBV14 CASSASGTTSSPLHF
TRBV7-2 CASRTNRFGGTDTQYF
TRBV20-1 CSARGRGFNQPQHF
TRBV6-5 CASSYSDQGNSPLHF